Following are 18 T cell receptor beta chains from one sample sequenced in a study of T cells in Graves' hyperthyroidism and ophthalmopathy. There were TCR beta CDR3 regions amplified from RNA transcripts. TCR CDR3 underwent first-round RT-PCR with the HTBI primer set. TCRdb re-called the multiplex PCR reads with MiXCR, one entry per CDR3 protein. The profile covers fewer than 900,000 distinct CDR3 sequences, with less than 20% appearing a single time and around 8.1% taken by the ten largest. Sequencing was performed on blood. All receptors come from a man aged 18 to 30 with Graves' hyperthyroidism.

This clonotype was recorded at least ten times. The chain carries TRBV7-9 and TRBJ2-7; 8 bases match TRBD1. V dropped 5 bases and J dropped 7; count of bases not matched to a gene: 4. The CDR3 totals 12 residues. Germline CDR1 reads SEHNR; CDR2 reads FQNEAQ (reference sequence). CDR3 protein: CASSTDRVEQYF. CDR3 nucleotides: TGTGCCAGCAGCACGGACAGGGTTGAGCAGTACTTC.

This rearrangement joins TRBV28 to TRBJ2-7; TRBD1 matches at 9 bases. V lost 6 bases, J lost 0 bases, and 6 bases stayed unmatched. This CDR3 has 15 residues. Germline V CDR1 and CDR2: MDHEN, SYDVKM. CDR3 nucleotide sequence: TGTGCCAGCAGCACTAGACAGGGGGGCTCCTACGAGCAGTACTTC. Translated, it gives CASSTRQGGSYEQYF.

This clonotype occurred many times. The rearrangement uses TRBV7-3 and TRBJ2-1; D is perhaps TRBD1 (6 bases). The CDR3 runs 16 residues. Germline CDR1 is SGHTA and CDR2 is FQGTGA. V lost 5 bases to trimming and J lost 6 bases, with 20 bases between them. CDR3 amino acids: CASSQWGRGFGNEQFF. The CDR3 coding sequence is TGTGCCAGCAGCCAATGGGGGCGCGGTTTTGGCAATGAGCAGTTCTTC.

The rearrangement uses TRBV28 and TRBJ2-1, with D possibly matching TRBD2 (6 bases). Germline values: CDR1 MDHEN, CDR2 SYDVKM. Trimming left V 8 bases short and J 0 bases short, with 8 bases between. The CDR3 has 13 amino acids. As DNA, the CDR3 is TGTGCCAGCCTGCGGGACTCCTACAATGAGCAGTTCTTC. Translating gives CASLRDSYNEQFF.

This clonotype has just a few counts. This sequence joins TRBV20-1 and TRBJ1-5; D is possibly TRBD1 (5 bases). Trimming removed 5 bases from V and 5 bases from J, with 13 bases in between. The germline V gene encodes CDR1 DFQATT and CDR2 SNEGSKA (reference sequence). The length of the CDR3 is 13 residues. The CDR3 region is CSAQAGSYQPQHF. Here the CDR3 DNA reads TGCAGTGCTCAGGCAGGGTCATATCAGCCCCAGCATTTT.

This clonotype has just a few counts. The gene calls are TRBV20-1 and TRBJ2-7, with 8 bases that match TRBD1. This CDR3 region has 14 residues. Germline CDR1 and CDR2: DFQATT and SNEGSKA (reference sequence). V lost 5 bases, J lost 5 bases, and 11 bases stayed unmatched. CDR3 DNA sequence: TGCAGTGCTCCCGCCGGGACAGGCCCCCACGAGCAGTACTTC. Its protein is CSAPAGTGPHEQYF.

This chain uses TRBV7-3 with TRBJ2-7; D not resolved. Germline values: CDR1 SGHTA, CDR2 FQGTGA. The CDR3 consists of 13 residues. V was shortened by 5 bases and J by 3 bases, with 11 bases between the two germline ends. The CDR3 region is CASSPKWGYEQYF. In nucleotides, the CDR3 is TGTGCCAGCAGCCCAAAGTGGGGCTACGAGCAGTACTTC.

At least ten counts were recorded for this clonotype. The chain is built from TRBV28 and TRBJ2-4; D is ambiguous. Trimming stripped 2 bases from V and 5 bases from J, with 4 bases between. The CDR3 extends over 12 amino acids. From germline, CDR1 is MDHEN and CDR2 SYDVKM. CDR3 bases: TGTGCCAGCAGTTTACAGGAAAACATTCAGTACTTC. Translated: CASSLQENIQYF.

This clonotype was recorded at least ten times. The V and J genes are TRBV12-3 or TRBV12-4 and TRBJ2-7; either TRBD1 or TRBD2 may fit D (6 bases each). Trimming took off 5 bases at V and 4 bases at J, with 15 bases between the two ends. The CDR3 length is 14 residues. DNA for the CDR3: TGTGCCAGCAGTCCCATAAGGGGGGCGTACGAGCAGTACTTC. This gives the protein CASSPIRGAYEQYF.

In this sample, this clonotype turned up many times. The chain uses TRBV28 and TRBJ1-2; maybe TRBD1 (6 bases). Germline values: CDR1 MDHEN, CDR2 SYDVKM. V was cut by 3 bases and J by 4 bases, with 12 bases left in between. CDR3 length equals 14 residues. The CDR3 here is CASSFGGEGYGYTF. The CDR3 DNA reads TGTGCCAGCAGTTTCGGGGGCGAAGGCTATGGCTACACCTTC.

This clonotype showed up just a few times. The chain employs TRBV7-9 and TRBJ1-4; 7 positions match TRBD1. The V gene end was trimmed by 5 bases and the J gene end by 8 bases; junction bases not matched to a gene: 8. Germline V CDR1 and CDR2: SEHNR, FQNEAQ (reference sequence). This CDR3 is built from 14 residues. DNA for the CDR3: TGTGCCAGCAGCCATTCAGGGGGACGAGAAAAACTGTTTTTT. Its translation is CASSHSGGREKLFF.

The table lists this clonotype with a few counts. This chain links TRBV14 with TRBJ2-1; 8 nucleotides align to TRBD1. The CDR3 is 16 amino acids. The germline V gene has CDR1 SGHDN and CDR2 FVKESK. The V segment lost 5 bases and the J segment 0 bases; nucleotides outside the gene matches: 6. CDR3 residues: CASSRQGTGSYNEQFF. CDR3 DNA: TGTGCCAGCAGCAGACAAGGGACAGGCTCCTACAATGAGCAGTTCTTC.

The chain recombines TRBV6-1 with TRBJ2-1, with 9 bases lining up with TRBD1. Germline assignment: CDR1 MNHNS and CDR2 SASEGT. Trimming cost V 5 bases and J 7 bases; bases outside gene matches: 12. The CDR3 runs to 16 residues. CDR3: CASSPFDVQGANEQFF. The CDR3 nucleotides are TGTGCCAGCAGTCCTTTTGATGTACAGGGGGCGAATGAGCAGTTCTTC.

This chain joins TRBV7-2 and TRBJ2-7; 9 bases are a match to TRBD1. CDR3 length: 14 amino acids. V shed 8 bases and J 2 bases; nucleotides not matched to a gene: 7. Germline lookup yields CDR1 SGHTA and CDR2 FQGNSA. CDR3 sequence reads: CASGYGQGTYEQYF. In nucleotides, the CDR3 is TGTGCCAGCGGCTACGGACAGGGGACCTACGAGCAGTACTTC. Variable domain in full (rest from reference TRBV7-2 and TRBJ2-7): GAGVSQSPSNKVTEKGKDVELRCDPISGHTALYWYRQSLGQGLEFLIYFQGNSAPDKSGLPSDRFSAERTGGSVSTLTIQRTQQEDSAVYLCASGYGQGTYEQYFGPGTRLTVT.

This clonotype was counted at least ten times. The chain joins TRBV2 to TRBJ1-5; D uncertain. Germline CDR1 is SNHLY and CDR2 is FYNNEI. The length of the CDR3 is 12 residues. V gave up 3 bases and J gave up 8 bases, with 8 bases separating them. The CDR3 bases are TGTGCCAGCAGTGACGGGTTTGAGCCCCAGCATTTT. This codes for CASSDGFEPQHF.

This clonotype was counted many times. The CDR3 sequence is CASSVDTSYEQYF. DNA of the CDR3: TGTGCCAGCAGTGTAGACACTTCCTACGAGCAGTACTTC. The chain combines TRBV2 with TRBJ2-7; no firm D call. V was trimmed by 4 bases and J by 1 base, leaving 8 bases between them. CDR3 length equals 13 residues. Germline V lookup: CDR1 SNHLY, CDR2 FYNNEI.

This clonotype appeared a few times. This rearrangement joins TRBV6-2 or TRBV6-3 to TRBJ2-1; D unresolved. Trimming took 0 bases from V and 8 from J, leaving 8 bases between them. Germline CDR1 reads MNHEY; CDR2 reads SVGEGT. The CDR3 is 13 amino acids. The CDR3 DNA is TGTGCCAGCAGTTACTCGGTCCGCGATGAGCAGTTCTTC. Amino acids: CASSYSVRDEQFF.

This clonotype came up many times. V usage is TRBV20-1 and J usage is TRBJ2-5; no reliable D call. CDR1 and CDR2 (germline): DFQATT, SNEGSKA (reference sequence). V was clipped by 6 bases and J by 7 bases, with 15 bases between them. The CDR3 length is 12 residues. CDR3 in DNA: TGCAGTGCCATCGACGGTCGAGGGACCCAGTACTTC. It translates to CSAIDGRGTQYF.